This T cell receptor (beta chain) was retrieved from a study of blood T cell repertoires in COVID-19. Sequencing used immunoSEQ multiplex PCR; TCRdb keeps in-frame clones, though not all of them. The profile shows 250,000 to 300,000 clones, around 81% of them singletons. V lost 1 base to trimming and J lost 3 bases, with 4 bases between them. Per germline, CDR1 KGHSH and CDR2 LQKENI. The CDR3 covers 13 residues. V and J are TRBV18 and TRBJ2-1; no clear D gene. Sequencing was performed on peripheral blood. The clonotype was recovered from a woman aged 55-70 years with active or convalescent COVID-19. The CDR3 DNA reads TGTGCCAGCTCACCACGCGGCTACAATGAGCAGTTCTTC. This sequence encodes CASSPRGYNEQFF.